The 22 T cell receptor beta chains listed next were all sequenced from one sample in a study of blood T cell repertoires in COVID-19. This table comes from immunoSEQ multiplex PCR, and its TCRdb copy is limited to in-frame clones, with some not included. The table shows approximately 70,000 clones, with 80% occurring only once. Sequencing was carried out using peripheral blood. The receptors here all came from a man aged 65 to 85 who had recovered from COVID-19.

The chain uses TRBV11-2 and TRBJ1-2; 8 bases are shared with TRBD1. This CDR3 comprises 16 residues. Germline-derived CDR1 and CDR2 are SGHAT and FQNNGV. V trimming: 0 bases; J trimming: 5 bases; junction bases outside the gene matches: 8. The CDR3 DNA reads TGTGCCAGCAGCTTAGATAGAGCAGGGGGCATGTATGGCTACACCTTC. This codes for CASSLDRAGGMYGYTF. Based on the CDR3 plus reference TRBV11-2 and TRBJ1-2, the full variable domain is EAGVAQSPRYKIIEKRQSVAFWCNPISGHATLYWYQQILGQGPKLLIQFQNNGVVDDSQLPKDRFSAERLKGVDSTLKIQPAKLEDSAVYLCASSLDRAGGMYGYTFGSGTRLTVV.

The chain recombines TRBV11-2 with TRBJ2-3; D gene ambiguous. CDR3 length: 13 amino acids. CDR1 and CDR2 from the germline V gene are SGHAT and FQNNGV. With 0 bases removed from V and 3 bases from J, the gap between germline ends came to 4 bases. The CDR3 reads CASSLDLTDTQYF. Here the CDR3 DNA reads TGTGCCAGCAGCTTAGATTTAACAGATACGCAGTATTTT.

The chain recombines TRBV11-2 with TRBJ1-2; no firm D call. This CDR3 is built from 18 residues. Germline CDR1 and CDR2: SGHAT and FQNNGV. The germline V and J ends were trimmed by 5 bases and 2 bases, with 24 bases remaining between them. The CDR3 DNA sequence: TGTGCCAGCAGCCCCATTCTCCGAAAAATGACGGGGAACTATGGCTACACCTTC. It codes for CASSPILRKMTGNYGYTF. The complete variable domain, with remaining parts taken from reference TRBV11-2 and TRBJ1-2, reads EAGVAQSPRYKIIEKRQSVAFWCNPISGHATLYWYQQILGQGPKLLIQFQNNGVVDDSQLPKDRFSAERLKGVDSTLKIQPAKLEDSAVYLCASSPILRKMTGNYGYTFGSGTRLTVV.

The J gene is TRBJ1-1, the V gene TRBV5-1; no reliable D call. Trimming left V 0 bases short and J 2 bases short, with 8 bases between. The CDR3 has 14 amino acids. Germline CDR1 reads SGHRS; CDR2 reads YFSETQ. The CDR3 reads CASSLARENTEAFF. CDR3 sequence (DNA): TGCGCCAGCAGCTTGGCCCGGGAAAACACTGAAGCTTTCTTT.

The rearrangement links TRBV28 to TRBJ2-5, with 7 bases fitting TRBD2. Trimming at V came to 7 bases and at J to 5 bases, leaving 10 bases not matched to a gene. Germline V gene data show CDR1 as MDHEN and CDR2 as SYDVKM. The CDR3 consists of 14 residues. The CDR3 DNA is TGTGCCAGCAACCCCGGGGGGTGGCAGGAGACCCAGTACTTC. Its protein product is CASNPGGWQETQYF.

The chain uses TRBV30 and TRBJ2-1; TRBD2 matches 12 bases. V lost 5 bases to trimming and J lost 7 bases; unmatched junction nucleotides: 6. CDR3 length equals 14 residues. The V gene's germline CDR1 is GTSNPN and CDR2 SVGIG (reference sequence). DNA of the CDR3: TGTGCCTGGGCTAGCGGGGGGGTTGGGAATGAGCAGTTCTTC. The encoded protein is CAWASGGVGNEQFF.

V usage is TRBV28 and J usage is TRBJ2-3, with D perhaps TRBD1 (5 bases). Trimming left V 8 bases short and J 1 base short, with 13 bases between. Germline V gives CDR1 MDHEN, CDR2 SYDVKM. The CDR3 contains 14 residues. CDR3 in amino acids: CASVQGLGTDTQYF. CDR3 DNA sequence: TGTGCCAGCGTTCAGGGCCTTGGCACAGATACGCAGTATTTT.

CDR3: CASSHGRGSDTQYF. The CDR3 DNA sequence: TGTGCCAGCAGCCACGGGCGGGGATCGGATACGCAGTATTTT. The chain employs TRBV7-9 and TRBJ2-3; perhaps TRBD2 as D (6 bases). The length of the CDR3 is 14 residues. The germline V gene encodes CDR1 SEHNR and CDR2 FQNEAQ (reference sequence). The V end lost 5 bases, the J end lost 6 bases, and 15 bases lay between the germline ends.

This clone was detected only once. The chain recombines TRBV7-2 with TRBJ1-2, with 7 positions matching TRBD1. V dropped 4 bases and J dropped 2; count of bases not matched to a gene: 10. Germline CDR1 is SGHTA and CDR2 is FQGNSA. The CDR3 runs 16 residues. The CDR3 region is CASSSRAGGPNYGYTF. In nucleotides, the CDR3 is TGTGCCAGCAGCTCCAGAGCAGGGGGGCCCAACTATGGCTACACCTTC. Combining the CDR3 with reference TRBV7-2 and TRBJ1-2 gives the whole variable domain GAGVSQSPSNKVTEKGKDVELRCDPISGHTALYWYRQSLGQGLEFLIYFQGNSAPDKSGLPSDRFSAERTGGSVSTLTIQRTQQEDSAVYLCASSSRAGGPNYGYTFGSGTRLTVV.

The chain is built from TRBV28 and TRBJ2-7, with D hard to call. V was pared by 7 bases and J by 2 bases, with 15 bases between. The germline V gene has CDR1 MDHEN and CDR2 SYDVKM. The CDR3 totals 14 residues. The CDR3 bases are TGTGCCAGCATCCCTACCGGGTCTGCCTACGAGCAGTACTTC. Translated: CASIPTGSAYEQYF. The whole variable domain, filled in from reference TRBV28 and TRBJ2-7, reads DVKVTQSSRYLVKRTGEKVFLECVQDMDHENMFWYRQDPGLGLRLIYFSYDVKMKEKGDIPEGYSVSREKKERFSLILESASTNQTSMYLCASIPTGSAYEQYFGPGTRLTVT.

V usage is TRBV28 and J usage is TRBJ1-4; 9 bases agree with TRBD1. The CDR3 covers 15 residues. CDR1 is MDHEN and CDR2 is SYDVKM in the germline V gene. V lost 5 bases to trimming and J lost 8 bases; unmatched junction nucleotides: 9. The CDR3 coding sequence is TGTGCCAGCAGTCCCTTGGACAGGGGAAGAGAAAAACTGTTTTTT. The encoded protein is CASSPLDRGREKLFF.

This clone showed up just once. The V gene is TRBV2, the J gene TRBJ2-5, with a possible D match to TRBD2 (5 bases). V was clipped by 6 bases and J by 1 base, with 18 bases between them. This CDR3 spans 16 amino acids. Germline V lookup: CDR1 SNHLY, CDR2 FYNNEI. The CDR3, as DNA: TGTGCCAGCAGCCAGCTGGGGAGCGCGACCCAAGAGACCCAGTACTTC. This codes for CASSQLGSATQETQYF.

This chain connects TRBV5-5 to TRBJ2-5, with D maybe TRBD2 (5 bases). CDR1 and CDR2 (germline): SGHKS, YYEKEE (reference sequence). The CDR3 has 16 residues. V lost 2 bases to trimming and J lost 3 bases, with 17 bases between them. In DNA form, the CDR3 reads TGTGCCAGCAGCTTTTTTTGGCCTAGCTCGGAAGAGACCCAGTACTTC. Translating it yields CASSFFWPSSEETQYF.

V and J are TRBV28 and TRBJ1-4, with 9 bases aligning to TRBD1. The germline V gene has CDR1 MDHEN and CDR2 SYDVKM. This CDR3 spans 20 amino acids. J was trimmed by 4 bases and V by 8 bases; bases with no gene match: 23. CDR3 nucleotide sequence: TGTGCCAGCCGGGACAGGGAGTGGCGACGGTGGCCTACGATTAATGAAAAACTGTTTTTT. This gives the protein CASRDREWRRWPTINEKLFF.

The V gene is TRBV11-1, the J gene TRBJ2-7; D not certain. Germline V lookup: CDR1 SGHAT, CDR2 FQDESV (reference sequence). V lost 1 base to trimming and J lost 4 bases, with 8 bases between them. CDR3 size: 13 residues. CDR3 sequence reads: CASSLGAIYEQYF. CDR3 sequence (DNA): TGTGCCAGCAGCTTAGGGGCTATATACGAGCAGTACTTC.

This clone was counted between two and nine times. The chain combines TRBV5-1 with TRBJ2-5; 8 nucleotides align to TRBD2. The CDR3 length is 14 residues. V was clipped by 4 bases and J by 2 bases; unmatched bases: 4. Germline CDR1 and CDR2: SGHRS and YFSETQ. Written as DNA, the CDR3 is TGCGCCAGCAGCCTCAGCGGGGGACAAGAGACCCAGTACTTC. Protein sequence: CASSLSGGQETQYF.

The V call is TRBV5-7, the J call TRBJ2-7, with 9 bases fitting TRBD1. TRBV5-7 is reported as an ORF; its role is uncertain. The CDR3 runs to 14 residues. V lost 4 bases to trimming and J lost 12 bases; unmatched junction nucleotides: 14. The CDR3 DNA reads TGTGCCAGCAGCATAGGGACAGGGTCTGCTCGCCCGTACTTC. It is translated as CASSIGTGSARPYF.

The chain recombines TRBV30 with TRBJ1-1, with D possibly being TRBD1 (6 bases). The CDR3 is 14 residues long. Trimming left V 5 bases short and J 0 bases short, with 13 bases between. Looked up from germline, CDR1 is GTSNPN and CDR2 is SVGIG (reference sequence). In DNA form, the CDR3 reads TGTGCCTGGGGCCGTACAGGGATGAACACTGAAGCTTTCTTT. Translated, it gives CAWGRTGMNTEAFF. The entire variable domain, with the rest obtained from reference TRBV30 and TRBJ1-1, is as follows: SQTIHQWPATLVQPVGSPLSLECTVEGTSNPNLYWYRQAAGRGLQLLFYSVGIGQISSEVPQNLSASRPQDRQFILSSKKLLLSDSGFYLCAWGRTGMNTEAFFGQGTRLTVV.

This chain uses TRBV20-1 with TRBJ2-5; TRBD2 aligns across 8 bases. Germline V gene lookup returns CDR1 DFQATT and CDR2 SNEGSKA (reference sequence). V was pared by 3 bases and J by 4 bases, with 10 bases of the junction left unmatched. This CDR3 comprises 15 residues. The CDR3 protein is CSASGVAGTRETQYF. For the CDR3, the DNA is TGCAGTGCTAGTGGGGTAGCGGGAACTAGAGAGACCCAGTACTTC.

The rearrangement links TRBV7-2 to TRBJ2-5; maybe TRBD2 (5 bases). Trimming pared 1 base from V and 1 base from J, leaving 7 bases between. The CDR3 is 14 amino acids. Germline CDR1 reads SGHTA; CDR2 reads FQGNSA. The chain's CDR3 is CASSLVDFQETQYF. CDR3 bases: TGTGCCAGCAGCTTAGTGGACTTCCAAGAGACCCAGTACTTC.

The CDR3 region has the DNA TGTGCCAGTAGTATAGGGGGGGATCAGCCCCAGCATTTT. It encodes CASSIGGDQPQHF. The gene calls are TRBV19 and TRBJ1-5; weak D call: TRBD1 (5 bases). The V gene's germline CDR1 is LNHDA and CDR2 SQIVND (reference sequence). Trimming cost V 1 base and J 5 bases, with 6 bases left between them. The CDR3 is 13 amino acids.

CDR3 nucleotide sequence: TGTGCCAGCTCACCGGGACTAGCGGGAGGCACAGATACGCAGTATTTT. Residues: CASSPGLAGGTDTQYF. The chain links TRBV18 to TRBJ2-3, with 14 bases identical to TRBD2. Trimming removed 3 bases from V and 1 base from J; junction bases left unmatched: 0. In germline, CDR1 is KGHSH, CDR2 LQKENI. CDR3 length: 16 amino acids.